A single sample gave rise to the 10 T cell receptor beta chains below, sequenced in a study of CD8 T cells in Susac syndrome. RNA in amounts of about 0.5 to 1 ug was reverse transcribed with random hexamers. TCRdb itself ran the immunoSEQ multiplex PCR reads through MiXCR, one entry per CDR3 protein. Found here are about 150,000 distinct CDR3 sequences, around 95% of them singletons; the top ten hold under 0.15%. Sequencing was carried out using CD8+ T cells from PBMCs. The receptor source for this set is a human donor with multiple sclerosis.

The chain couples TRBV19 to TRBJ2-7; the D is unclear. V lost 6 bases to trimming and J lost 3 bases, with 15 bases between them. CDR3 size: 14 residues. Germline CDR1 reads LNHDA; CDR2 reads SQIVND (reference sequence). The CDR3 loop reads CASSIGDKGYEQYF. In nucleotides, the CDR3 is TGTGCCAGTAGCATTGGCGATAAGGGCTACGAGCAGTACTTC.

V and J are TRBV11-2 and TRBJ2-3; D might be TRBD2 (6 bases). The V and J ends lost 5 bases and 1 base respectively, with 25 bases between them. CDR1 and CDR2 from the germline V gene are SGHAT and FQNNGV. The CDR3 loop spans 19 amino acids. The CDR3 spells CASSGVSETSLLGTDTQYF. The CDR3 region has the DNA TGTGCCAGCAGCGGGGTATCCGAGACTAGTTTGCTCGGCACAGATACGCAGTATTTT. Drawing the rest from reference TRBV11-2 and TRBJ2-3, the complete variable domain is EAGVAQSPRYKIIEKRQSVAFWCNPISGHATLYWYQQILGQGPKLLIQFQNNGVVDDSQLPKDRFSAERLKGVDSTLKIQPAKLEDSAVYLCASSGVSETSLLGTDTQYFGPGTRLTVL.

The CDR3 here is CASSVLGANSPLHF. The DNA of the CDR3 is TGTGCCAGCAGCGTCCTGGGGGCTAATTCACCCCTCCACTTT. The gene calls are TRBV28 and TRBJ1-6, with D possibly matching TRBD1 (6 bases). Per germline, CDR1 MDHEN and CDR2 SYDVKM. V was shortened by 6 bases and J by 6 bases, with 12 bases between the two germline ends. The CDR3 has 14 residues.

The chain carries TRBV9 and TRBJ1-4; tentatively, D is TRBD1 (6 bases). This CDR3 region has 16 residues. V was shortened by 1 base and J by 3 bases, with 13 bases between the two germline ends. CDR1 and CDR2 from the germline V gene are SGDLS and YYNGEE. In DNA, the CDR3 is TGTGCCAGCAGCGTATCATCAGGGACATCTAATGAAAAACTGTTTTTT. Protein sequence: CASSVSSGTSNEKLFF.

This chain connects TRBV11-2 to TRBJ2-4; the D is unclear. CDR1 SGHAT and CDR2 FQNNGV come from the germline V gene. There are 15 residues in the CDR3. Between the trimmed V and J ends, which lost 4 bases and 0 bases, there was a span of 10 bases. The CDR3 loop is CASSSTQIAKNIQYF. The CDR3 DNA is TGTGCCAGCAGCTCGACGCAGATAGCCAAAAACATTCAGTACTTC.

This rearrangement joins TRBV11-2 to TRBJ1-2; D is possibly TRBD1 (6 bases). Germline CDR1 reads SGHAT; CDR2 reads FQNNGV. The CDR3 has 13 amino acids. Trimming stripped 5 bases from V and 7 bases from J, with 14 bases between. The CDR3 spells CASSPAIRGGYTF. The CDR3 bases are TGTGCCAGCAGCCCGGCGATCAGGGGTGGCTACACCTTC.

V is TRBV25-1 and J is TRBJ2-7; TRBD1 matches at 9 bases. Germline CDR1 and CDR2: MGHDK and SYGVNS. J lost 7 bases, V lost 2 bases, and 9 bases had no gene match. The CDR3 runs to 15 residues. CDR3 sequence (DNA): TGTGCCAGCAGTGAAAACTCAGGACAGGGGATGGAGCAGTACTTC. Protein product: CASSENSGQGMEQYF.

The rearrangement links TRBV2 to TRBJ2-1, with 9 bases matching TRBD1. Germline loops: CDR1 SNHLY, CDR2 FYNNEI. The CDR3 runs 13 residues. The V gene end was trimmed by 6 bases and the J gene end by 7 bases; junction bases not matched to a gene: 4. The CDR3 bases are TGTGCCAGCAGGAGGGGACAGGGTAATGAGCAGTTCTTC. Its protein is CASRRGQGNEQFF.

The chain combines TRBV7-9 with TRBJ2-1; maybe TRBD2 (5 bases). The CDR3 is made up of 16 amino acids. V was pared by 7 bases and J by 4 bases, with 20 bases between. Germline CDR1 reads SEHNR; CDR2 reads FQNEAQ (reference sequence). The CDR3 DNA is TGTGCCAGCACCAACTCGGGCGGCGGGCGATACAATGAGCAGTTCTTC. It specifies CASTNSGGGRYNEQFF. The variable domain in full, completed from reference TRBV7-9 and TRBJ2-1, reads DTGVSQNPRHKITKRGQNVTFRCDPISEHNRLYWYRQTLGQGPEFLTYFQNEAQLEKSRLLSDRFSAERPKGSFSTLEIQRTEQGDSAMYLCASTNSGGGRYNEQFFGPGTRLTVL.

This clonotype was seen a handful of times. The chain employs TRBV30 and TRBJ2-2, with TRBD2 matching 9 bases. Germline V gene sequence: CDR1 GTSNPN, CDR2 SVGIG (reference sequence). The length of the CDR3 is 16 residues. V trimming: 8 bases; J trimming: 3 bases; junction bases outside the gene matches: 13. DNA of the CDR3: TGTGCCCGTAAAGATAGAGCTAGCGGGGACACCGGGGAGCTGTTTTTT. This encodes CARKDRASGDTGELFF. The whole variable domain, filled in from reference TRBV30 and TRBJ2-2, reads SQTIHQWPATLVQPVGSPLSLECTVEGTSNPNLYWYRQAAGRGLQLLFYSVGIGQISSEVPQNLSASRPQDRQFILSSKKLLLSDSGFYLCARKDRASGDTGELFFGEGSRLTVL.